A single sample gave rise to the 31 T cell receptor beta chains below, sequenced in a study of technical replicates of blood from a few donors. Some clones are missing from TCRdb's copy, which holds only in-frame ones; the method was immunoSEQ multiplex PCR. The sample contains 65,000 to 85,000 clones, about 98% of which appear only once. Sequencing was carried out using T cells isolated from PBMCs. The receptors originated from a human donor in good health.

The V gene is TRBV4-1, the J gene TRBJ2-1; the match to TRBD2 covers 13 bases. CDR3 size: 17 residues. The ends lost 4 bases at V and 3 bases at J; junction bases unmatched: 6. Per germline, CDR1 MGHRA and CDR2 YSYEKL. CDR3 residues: CASSPTSGGPVYNEQFF. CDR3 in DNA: TGCGCCAGCAGCCCGACTAGCGGGGGGCCTGTCTACAATGAGCAGTTCTTC.

The CDR3 protein is CASSVPGLAGSSTDTQYF. The CDR3 DNA reads as TGTGCCAGCAGCGTCCCAGGCCTAGCGGGTAGTAGCACAGATACGCAGTATTTT. This chain joins TRBV9 and TRBJ2-3, with 8 bases identical to TRBD2. There are 18 residues in the CDR3. V shed 2 bases, J shed 0 bases, and the junction held 11 bases outside the gene matches. Germline assignment: CDR1 SGDLS and CDR2 YYNGEE.

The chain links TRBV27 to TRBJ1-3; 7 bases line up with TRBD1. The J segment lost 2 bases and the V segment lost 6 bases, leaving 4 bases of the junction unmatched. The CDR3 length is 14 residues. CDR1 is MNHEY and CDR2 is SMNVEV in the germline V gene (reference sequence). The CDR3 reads CASRSGGAGNTIYF. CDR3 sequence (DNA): TGTGCCAGCAGGTCAGGGGGTGCTGGAAACACCATATATTTT.

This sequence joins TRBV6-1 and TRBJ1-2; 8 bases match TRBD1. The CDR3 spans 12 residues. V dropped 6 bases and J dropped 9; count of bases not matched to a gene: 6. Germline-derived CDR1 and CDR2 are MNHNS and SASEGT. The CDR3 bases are TGTGCCAGCAGAGGACAGGGAGTAAGCTACACCTTC. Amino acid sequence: CASRGQGVSYTF.

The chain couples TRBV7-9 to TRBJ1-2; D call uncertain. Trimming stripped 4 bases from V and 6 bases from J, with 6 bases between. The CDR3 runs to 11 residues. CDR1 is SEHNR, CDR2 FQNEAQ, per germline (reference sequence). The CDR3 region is CASSSQDGYTF. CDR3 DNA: TGTGCCAGCAGCTCCCAGGATGGCTACACCTTC.

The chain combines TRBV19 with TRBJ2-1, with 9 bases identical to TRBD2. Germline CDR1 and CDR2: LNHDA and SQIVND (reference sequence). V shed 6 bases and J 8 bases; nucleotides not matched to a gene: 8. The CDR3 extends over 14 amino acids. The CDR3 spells CASRPGTSRYEQFF. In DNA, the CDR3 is TGTGCCAGTAGGCCCGGGACTAGCCGTTATGAGCAGTTCTTC.

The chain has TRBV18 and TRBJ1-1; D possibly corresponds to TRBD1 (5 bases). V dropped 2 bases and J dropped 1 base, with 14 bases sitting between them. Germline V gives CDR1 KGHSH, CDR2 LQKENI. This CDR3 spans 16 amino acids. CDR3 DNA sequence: TGTGCCAGCTCACCATATACGGGACTGAAGAACACTGAAGCTTTCTTT. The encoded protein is CASSPYTGLKNTEAFF.

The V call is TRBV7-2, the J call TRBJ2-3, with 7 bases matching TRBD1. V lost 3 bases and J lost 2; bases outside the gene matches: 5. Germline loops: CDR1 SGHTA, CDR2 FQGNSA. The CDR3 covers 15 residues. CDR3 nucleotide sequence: TGTGCCAGCAGCTTTGGGACAGCCCTCACAGATACGCAGTATTTT. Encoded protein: CASSFGTALTDTQYF.

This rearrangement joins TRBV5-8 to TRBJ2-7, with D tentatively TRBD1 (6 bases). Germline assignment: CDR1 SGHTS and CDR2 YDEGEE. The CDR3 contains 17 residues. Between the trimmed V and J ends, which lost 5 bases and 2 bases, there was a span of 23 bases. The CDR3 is CASRPKLQGELTYEQYF. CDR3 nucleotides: TGTGCCAGCAGACCGAAATTACAGGGAGAACTTACCTACGAGCAGTACTTC.

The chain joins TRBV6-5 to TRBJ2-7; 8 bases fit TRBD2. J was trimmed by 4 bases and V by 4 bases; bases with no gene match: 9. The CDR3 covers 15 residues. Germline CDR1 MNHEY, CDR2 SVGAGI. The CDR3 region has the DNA TGTGCCAGCAGTTTTACTAGCGGACTATCGTACGAGCAGTACTTC. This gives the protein CASSFTSGLSYEQYF.

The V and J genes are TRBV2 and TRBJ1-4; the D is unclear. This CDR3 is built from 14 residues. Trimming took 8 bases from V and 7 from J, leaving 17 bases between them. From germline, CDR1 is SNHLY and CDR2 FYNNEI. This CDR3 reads CASGDEWPVEKLFF. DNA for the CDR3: TGTGCCAGCGGAGACGAATGGCCCGTTGAAAAACTGTTTTTT.

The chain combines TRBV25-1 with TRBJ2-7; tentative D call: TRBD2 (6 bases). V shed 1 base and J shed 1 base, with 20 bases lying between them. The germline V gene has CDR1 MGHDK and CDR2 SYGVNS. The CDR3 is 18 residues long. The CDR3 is CASSESAGPSAASYEQYF. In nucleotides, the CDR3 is TGTGCCAGCAGTGAATCTGCGGGACCCTCGGCGGCGTCCTACGAGCAGTACTTC.

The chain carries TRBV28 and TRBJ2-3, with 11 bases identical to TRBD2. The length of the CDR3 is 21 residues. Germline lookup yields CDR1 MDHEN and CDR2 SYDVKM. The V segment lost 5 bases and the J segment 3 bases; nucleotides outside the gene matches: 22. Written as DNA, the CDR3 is TGTGCCAGCAGTGTACCTACACTAGCGGGAGTCCCGACCGAAGAGACAGATACGCAGTATTTT. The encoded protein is CASSVPTLAGVPTEETDTQYF.

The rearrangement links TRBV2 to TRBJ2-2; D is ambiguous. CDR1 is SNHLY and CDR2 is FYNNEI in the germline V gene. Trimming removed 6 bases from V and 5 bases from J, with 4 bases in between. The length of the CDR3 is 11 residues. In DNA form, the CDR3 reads TGTGCCAGCAGCGGGACCGGGGAGCTGTTTTTT. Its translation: CASSGTGELFF.

The CDR3 DNA reads TGTGCCAGCACCCCCATTGGCGGGAGGGCCTTCTACGAGCAGTACTTC. It encodes CASTPIGGRAFYEQYF. The V gene is TRBV28, the J gene TRBJ2-7; 9 bases fit TRBD2. Trimming cost V 7 bases and J 3 bases; bases outside gene matches: 13. There are 16 residues in the CDR3. Looked up from germline, CDR1 is MDHEN and CDR2 is SYDVKM.

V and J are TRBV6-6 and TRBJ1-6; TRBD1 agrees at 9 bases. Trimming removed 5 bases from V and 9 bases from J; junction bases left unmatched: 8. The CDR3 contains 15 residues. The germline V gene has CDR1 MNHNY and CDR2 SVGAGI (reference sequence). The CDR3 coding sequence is TGTGCCAGCAGTCCCCCGGGACAGGGATTTTCACCCCTCCACTTT. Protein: CASSPPGQGFSPLHF.

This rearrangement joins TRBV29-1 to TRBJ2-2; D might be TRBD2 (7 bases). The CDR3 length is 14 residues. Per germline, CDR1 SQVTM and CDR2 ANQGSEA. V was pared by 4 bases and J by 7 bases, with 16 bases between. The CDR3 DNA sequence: TGCAGCGTTGGGGGAGTCGGGGGGCACGGGGAGCTGTTTTTT. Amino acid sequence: CSVGGVGGHGELFF.

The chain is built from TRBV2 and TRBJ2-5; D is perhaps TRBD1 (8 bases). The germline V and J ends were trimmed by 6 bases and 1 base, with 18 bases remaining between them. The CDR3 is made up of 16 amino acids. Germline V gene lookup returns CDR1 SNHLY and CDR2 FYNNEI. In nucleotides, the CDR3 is TGTGCCAGCAGGAGCGGGACAGGCCGGGGCCAAGAGACCCAGTACTTC. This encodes CASRSGTGRGQETQYF. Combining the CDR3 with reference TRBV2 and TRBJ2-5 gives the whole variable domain EPEVTQTPSHQVTQMGQEVILRCVPISNHLYFYWYRQILGQKVEFLVSFYNNEISEKSEIFDDQFSVERPDGSNFTLKIRSTKLEDSAMYFCASRSGTGRGQETQYFGPGTRLLVL.

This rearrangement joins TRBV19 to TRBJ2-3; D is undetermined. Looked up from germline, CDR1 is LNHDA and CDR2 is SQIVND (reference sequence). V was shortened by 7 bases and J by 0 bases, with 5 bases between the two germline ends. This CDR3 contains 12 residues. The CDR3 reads CASKSSTDTQYF. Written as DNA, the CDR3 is TGTGCCAGTAAGAGTAGCACAGATACGCAGTATTTT.

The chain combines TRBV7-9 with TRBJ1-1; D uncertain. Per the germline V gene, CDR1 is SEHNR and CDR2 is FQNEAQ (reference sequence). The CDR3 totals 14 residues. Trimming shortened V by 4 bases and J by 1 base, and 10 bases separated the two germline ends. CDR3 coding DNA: TGTGCCAGCAGCTCTCGACTGGCGAACACTGAAGCTTTCTTT. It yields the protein CASSSRLANTEAFF.

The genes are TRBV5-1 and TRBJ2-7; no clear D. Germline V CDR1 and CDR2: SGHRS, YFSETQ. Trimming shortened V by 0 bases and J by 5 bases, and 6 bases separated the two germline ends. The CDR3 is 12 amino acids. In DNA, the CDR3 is TGCGCCAGCAGCTTGGTTAGAAACGAGCAGTACTTC. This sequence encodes CASSLVRNEQYF. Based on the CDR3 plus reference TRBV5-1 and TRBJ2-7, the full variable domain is KAGVTQTPRYLIKTRGQQVTLSCSPISGHRSVSWYQQTPGQGLQFLFEYFSETQRNKGNFPGRFSGRQFSNSRSEMNVSTLELGDSALYLCASSLVRNEQYFGPGTRLTVT.

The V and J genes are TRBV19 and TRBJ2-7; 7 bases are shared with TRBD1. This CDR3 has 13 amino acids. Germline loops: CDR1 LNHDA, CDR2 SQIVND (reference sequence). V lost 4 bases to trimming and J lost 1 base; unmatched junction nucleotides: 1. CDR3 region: CASSTGQSYEQYF. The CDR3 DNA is TGTGCCAGTAGTACGGGACAGTCCTACGAGCAGTACTTC.

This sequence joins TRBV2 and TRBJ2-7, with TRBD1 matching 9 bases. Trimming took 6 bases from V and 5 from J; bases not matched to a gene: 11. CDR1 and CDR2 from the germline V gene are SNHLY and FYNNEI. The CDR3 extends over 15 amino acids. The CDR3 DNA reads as TGTGCCAGCAGCGGGACAGGGATTCGATTGGACGAGCAGTACTTC. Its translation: CASSGTGIRLDEQYF.

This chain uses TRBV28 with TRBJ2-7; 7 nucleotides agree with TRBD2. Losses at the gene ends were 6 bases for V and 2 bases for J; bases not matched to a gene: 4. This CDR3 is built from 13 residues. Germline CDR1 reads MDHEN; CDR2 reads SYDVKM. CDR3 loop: CASSRTSPYEQYF. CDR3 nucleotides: TGTGCCAGCAGCCGGACTAGTCCCTACGAGCAGTACTTC.

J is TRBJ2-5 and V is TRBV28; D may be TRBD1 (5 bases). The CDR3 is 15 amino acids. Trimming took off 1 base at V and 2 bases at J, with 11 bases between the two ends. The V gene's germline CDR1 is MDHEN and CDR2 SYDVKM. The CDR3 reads CASSLSAGMQETQYF. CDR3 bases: TGTGCCAGCAGTTTATCGGCAGGGATGCAAGAGACCCAGTACTTC.

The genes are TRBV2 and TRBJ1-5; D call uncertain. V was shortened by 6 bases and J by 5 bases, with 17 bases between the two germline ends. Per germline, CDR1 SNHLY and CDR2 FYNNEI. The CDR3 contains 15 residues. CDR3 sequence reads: CASRDFVGGDQPQHF. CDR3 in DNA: TGTGCCAGCAGGGATTTTGTAGGAGGCGATCAGCCCCAGCATTTT.

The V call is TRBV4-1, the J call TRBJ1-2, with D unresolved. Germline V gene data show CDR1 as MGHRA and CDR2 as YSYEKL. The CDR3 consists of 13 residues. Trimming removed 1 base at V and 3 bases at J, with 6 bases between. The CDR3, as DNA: TGCGCCAGCAGCCAAGGACTTTACTATGGCTACACCTTC. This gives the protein CASSQGLYYGYTF.

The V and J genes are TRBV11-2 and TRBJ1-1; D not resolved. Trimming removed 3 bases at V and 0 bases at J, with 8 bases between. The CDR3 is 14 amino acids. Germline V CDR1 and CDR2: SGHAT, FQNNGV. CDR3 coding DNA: TGTGCCAGCAGCTTGAGGGAACTGAACACTGAAGCTTTCTTT. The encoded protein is CASSLRELNTEAFF.

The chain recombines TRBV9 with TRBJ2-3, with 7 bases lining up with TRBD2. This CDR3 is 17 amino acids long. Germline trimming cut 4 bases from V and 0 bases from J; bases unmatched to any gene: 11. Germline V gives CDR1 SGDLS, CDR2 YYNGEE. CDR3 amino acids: CASSPMGGATSTDTQYF. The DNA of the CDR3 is TGTGCCAGCAGCCCTATGGGAGGGGCAACAAGCACAGATACGCAGTATTTT.

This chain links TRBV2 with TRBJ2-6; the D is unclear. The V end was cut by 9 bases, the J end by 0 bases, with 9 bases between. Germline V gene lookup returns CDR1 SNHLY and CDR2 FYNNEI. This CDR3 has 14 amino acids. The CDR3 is CARGTGSGANVLTF. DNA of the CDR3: TGTGCCAGAGGTACGGGCTCTGGGGCCAACGTCCTGACTTTC.

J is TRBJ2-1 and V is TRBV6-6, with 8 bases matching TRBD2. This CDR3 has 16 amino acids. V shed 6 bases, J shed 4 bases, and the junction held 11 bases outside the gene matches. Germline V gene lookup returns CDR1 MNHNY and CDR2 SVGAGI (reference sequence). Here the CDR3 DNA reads TGTGCCAGCAGGGGCTCGGCCAGCGGGAGTTACAATGAGCAGTTCTTC. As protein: CASRGSASGSYNEQFF.